This T cell receptor beta chain appears in the sequencing data of a study of CD8 T cells in Susac syndrome (dated by TCRdb to about 2019). About the study as a whole: The study used repertoire sequencing to test whether antigen drove CD8+ T cell activation and differentiation in Susac syndrome.

RNA was extracted using the RNeasy kit, and about 0.45 to 1 microgram was reverse transcribed with random hexamers. TCR beta CDR3 regions were amplified with the immunoSEQ multiplex PCR assay covering 54 Vbeta and 13 Jbeta segments. Bias from PCR amplification was corrected by using a synthetic template baseline for primer optimization and for computational correction. Per the original workflow: Only productive sequences were kept, with reads annotated to V, D and J genes according to IMGT and analyzed in immunoSEQ Analyzer. To calculate clonality, Shannon entropy was normalized by log2 of the number of productive unique sequences and then subtracted from one. Public and private clones were assessed among the 100 most prevalent clones of each patient and control. Susac-specific clones were defined as absent from healthy and MS cohorts, over a thousand published viral clones and other ImmuneACCESS disease sequences. TCRdb reworked the public reads: Q25 trimming with fastp, MiXCR clone assembly, productive beta chains retained. A single entry per CDR3 protein holds the most common genes and DNA from its merged rows. Clone size and V and J calls follow TCRdb, not the original study. The sample table records 200,000 to 250,000 distinct CDR3 sequences; 95% of these occur just once. The top ten constitute 0.075% to 0.095% of the sample.

For this clonotype: The clone's antigen remains unknown. Within one base of it there is no much larger clone, and no base qualities were kept.

Peripheral blood CD8+ and CD4+ T cells from healthy donors, Susac syndrome patients and multiple sclerosis patients were profiled using high-throughput TCR beta sequencing. The multiple sclerosis controls were treatment-naive patients whose relapsing-remitting disease, either stable or active, fulfilled the revised McDonald criteria. Bulk CD8+ and CD4+ T cells were purified magnetically by negative isolation, whereas CD8+ TEMRA cells were enriched by FACS. Blood was drawn into EDTA tubes, processed within 24 hours, and PBMCs were isolated by density gradient centrifugation. PBMCs intended for TCR sequencing were cryopreserved in liquid nitrogen and were subsequently thawed in a 37 degrees C water bath. Purity of sorted or isolated CD4+, CD8+ and CD8+ TEMRA cells was at least 90%. CDR1 and CDR2 were assigned from the germline V gene as MDHEN and SYDVKM. The cysteine opens and the phenylalanine closes a CDR3 of 15 amino acids. The sequence is cut down to CDR3 DNA, 45 bases in frame from base 1. V is pared back by 5 bases and J by 4 bases, with 17 bases lying between the germline termini.

The research as a whole found: The study acknowledged that relatively few individuals were included in the TCR sequencing and HLA analysis.

The sequence joins TRBV28 to TRBJ2-5; the D segment is perhaps TRBD1 or TRBD2, each sharing 5 matched bases. The sequence derives from a human donor with multiple sclerosis. Input material: CD4+ T cells from PBMCs. In nucleotides, the sequence is TGTGCCAGCAGTGAATGGGGCCGGGAAACAGAGACCCAGTACTTC. This sequence encodes CASSEWGRETETQYF.